Below, one T cell receptor (beta chain) is given with its context. This sample is part of a study of cytomegalovirus exposure and HLA in healthy donors. The PCR had 60 Vbeta and 13 Jbeta primers. Data came from immunoSEQ multiplex PCR; TCRdb stores just in-frame clones and leaves some out. The table records more than 90,000 clones, 75% of them present only once. V shed 8 bases and J 2 bases; nucleotides not matched to a gene: 1. The CDR3 length is 12 residues. Germline values: CDR1 SGHTA, CDR2 FQGNSA. The genes are TRBV7-2 and TRBJ2-3, with 7 positions matching TRBD2. The sequenced sample was PBMCs. The TCR was taken from a man aged 50 to 60 in good health and CMV-seronegative. This chain's CDR3 is CASAGVTDTQYF. CDR3 nucleotides: TGTGCCAGCGCGGGGGTCACAGATACGCAGTATTTT.